This note documents a single T cell receptor (beta chain) sequence. Its antigen is still unknown. Specified time point: pre-treatment baseline. Data came from immunoSEQ multiplex PCR; TCRdb stores just in-frame clones and leaves some out. The sample contains some 10,000 clones, about 86% of which appear only once. The record originates from a study of blood T cell dynamics during melanoma immunotherapy. This CDR3 contains 14 residues. The V gene lost 3 bases and the J gene lost 3 bases, with 8 bases spanning the gap. CDR1 is MNHEY and CDR2 is SMNVEV in the germline V gene (reference sequence). General study findings and limits: The study could not tell melanoma-specific clones from general immune activation.

The sequence came from a human donor with melanoma. V gene TRBV27 combines with J gene TRBJ1-4, with D hard to call. Material: blood, obtained from a patient treated with checkpoint blockade. The DNA for the CDR3 is TGTGCCAGCAGTTTTTCCGGATCTAATGAAAAACTGTTTTTT. Translated, it gives CASSFSGSNEKLFF. The variable domain in full, completed from reference TRBV27 and TRBJ1-4, reads EAQVTQNPRYLITVTGKKLTVTCSQNMNHEYMSWYRQDPGLGLRQIYYSMNVEVTDKGDVPEGYKVSRKEKRNFPLILESPSPNQTSLYFCASSFSGSNEKLFFGSGTQLSVL.